This T cell receptor (beta chain) was profiled in a study of cytomegalovirus exposure and HLA in healthy donors. A multiplex PCR was run with 60 Vbeta primers and 13 Jbeta primers. TCRdb's copy holds only in-frame clones and misses some; the assay was immunoSEQ multiplex PCR. The data show some 130,000 clones, roughly 85% seen once. The CDR3 runs 16 residues. Germline CDR1 SGHRS, CDR2 YFSETQ. The V gene lost 4 bases and the J gene lost 1 base, with 16 bases spanning the gap. The sequence came from a man aged 35 to 55 in good health and CMV-seropositive. The material sequenced was PBMCs. The chain joins TRBV5-1 to TRBJ2-3; perhaps TRBD2 as D (5 bases). The CDR3 region is CASSPPVGVGTDTQYF. CDR3 DNA: TGCGCCAGCAGCCCACCCGTCGGGGTTGGCACAGATACGCAGTATTTT. Drawing the rest from reference TRBV5-1 and TRBJ2-3, the complete variable domain is KAGVTQTPRYLIKTRGQQVTLSCSPISGHRSVSWYQQTPGQGLQFLFEYFSETQRNKGNFPGRFSGRQFSNSRSEMNVSTLELGDSALYLCASSPPVGVGTDTQYFGPGTRLTVL.